This T cell receptor beta chain was captured by sequencing in a study of lymphopenia after photon versus proton radiotherapy. The CDR3 is made up of 13 amino acids. V lost 3 bases, J lost 0 bases, and 7 bases lay in between. Germline CDR1 SGHRS, CDR2 YFSETQ. This table comes from immunoSEQ multiplex PCR, and its TCRdb copy is limited to in-frame clones, with some not included. In the table there are 15,000 or so clones, roughly 84% of which are singletons. The chain joins TRBV5-1 to TRBJ2-7; D unclear. The receptor was derived from a man between 65 and 80 years old with pancreatic cancer. This specimen was peripheral blood, taken from a patient treated with proton-based radiotherapy. The CDR3 bases are TGCGCCAGCAGCTCCGCCGGCTCCTACGAGCAGTACTTC. This codes for CASSSAGSYEQYF.